This T cell receptor beta chain was profiled in a study of blood T cells in healthy people across ages. The second PCR ran roughly 7 to 11 cycles with a sample-barcoded 5' primer and J-beta primers. TCRdb recomputed calls from the 5' RACE reads with MiXCR, one row per CDR3 protein. The sample carries more than 550,000 distinct CDR3 sequences, around a fifth recorded once. The clonotype was recovered from a man in his 70s in good health. The sample was blood.

In DNA, the CDR3 is TGCAGTGCTCGGCCCGTGGGAGGCACAGATACGCAGTATTTT. This translates into CSARPVGGTDTQYF. The chain links TRBV20-1 to TRBJ2-3, with TRBD2 as a possible D gene (5 bases). V lost 5 bases, J lost 1 base, and 13 bases lay in between. Germline values: CDR1 DFQATT, CDR2 SNEGSKA (reference sequence). The CDR3 is 14 residues long.